The rows below give T cell receptor beta chains drawn from one sample of a study of T cells expressing NK-cell markers. From its re-call of the 5' RACE reads, TCRdb lists each CDR3 protein once, without DNA. Its table records about 170,000 distinct CDR3 sequences. Sequencing was carried out using blood T cells: a sorted CD56 or NKG2C T cell subset, CD4+ or CD8+ T cells, or bulk PBMC T cells (not recorded which). The receptors come from a man aged 18 to 70 in good health. Each CDR3 is given with its conserved first and last residue. Fields, in order: V gene, J gene, CDR3 protein.

v_call: TRBV6-2/TRBV6-3
j_call: TRBJ2-2
cdr3_aa: CASTPRDRGLNTGELFF

v_call: TRBV11-2
j_call: TRBJ2-3
cdr3_aa: CASSSGGGGHTDTQYF

v_call: TRBV20-1
j_call: TRBJ2-7
cdr3_aa: CSAREDRQGSYEQYF

v_call: TRBV5-6
j_call: TRBJ2-1
cdr3_aa: CASSSPTSGYNEQFF

v_call: TRBV7-9
j_call: TRBJ2-7
cdr3_aa: CASSLAMGFMYEQYF

v_call: TRBV6-1
j_call: TRBJ1-2
cdr3_aa: CASSEGDRGNGYTF

v_call: TRBV2
j_call: TRBJ2-7
cdr3_aa: CASKGPSGVISYEQYF

v_call: TRBV12-3/TRBV12-4
j_call: TRBJ2-7
cdr3_aa: CASSSKTTYSYEQYF

v_call: TRBV4-2
j_call: TRBJ2-3
cdr3_aa: CASSQDLTVQRTDTQYF

v_call: TRBV15
j_call: TRBJ1-1
cdr3_aa: CATSREGGRFTEAFF

v_call: TRBV3-1
j_call: TRBJ1-2
cdr3_aa: CASSQVNRGGYTF

v_call: TRBV12-3/TRBV12-4
j_call: TRBJ1-4
cdr3_aa: CASTLEGLLANEKLFF

v_call: TRBV2
j_call: TRBJ1-1
cdr3_aa: CASGGRRTEAFF

v_call: TRBV12-3/TRBV12-4
j_call: TRBJ2-5
cdr3_aa: CASSVGLWLGETQYF

v_call: TRBV5-6
j_call: TRBJ2-2
cdr3_aa: CASSLGGQSYTGELFF

v_call: TRBV15
j_call: TRBJ1-4
cdr3_aa: CATSRDRPKEWGRGEKLFF

v_call: TRBV13
j_call: TRBJ2-1
cdr3_aa: CASSSLGNEQFF

v_call: TRBV14
j_call: TRBJ2-3
cdr3_aa: CASSRISTDTQYF

v_call: TRBV14
j_call: TRBJ2-2
cdr3_aa: CASSQGGSTGELFF

v_call: TRBV7-9
j_call: TRBJ2-2
cdr3_aa: CASSSRTGIGELFF

v_call: TRBV12-5
j_call: TRBJ2-7
cdr3_aa: CASGPSSNEQYF

v_call: TRBV5-6
j_call: TRBJ1-5
cdr3_aa: CASSRGRDRGQPQHF

v_call: TRBV5-5
j_call: TRBJ1-2
cdr3_aa: CASSLDTGAYYGYTF

v_call: TRBV19
j_call: TRBJ2-3
cdr3_aa: CASSIELAGGSTDTQYF

v_call: TRBV6-5
j_call: TRBJ2-7
cdr3_aa: CASSYSNQNTYEQYF

v_call: TRBV11-2
j_call: TRBJ2-7
cdr3_aa: CASSLGGTREQYF

v_call: TRBV24-1
j_call: TRBJ2-1
cdr3_aa: CATSRLAGGVQFF

v_call: TRBV6-1
j_call: TRBJ2-7
cdr3_aa: CATCRDRGDHEQYF

v_call: TRBV19
j_call: TRBJ2-1
cdr3_aa: CASRGPLLAFNEQFF